The rows below give T cell receptor beta chains drawn from one sample of a study of T cells in Graves' hyperthyroidism and ophthalmopathy. TCRdb processed the multiplex PCR reads anew with MiXCR; each CDR3 protein has one entry. The sample consists of around 600,000 distinct CDR3 sequences, approximately 14% of them appearing once. The sample comprised blood. The receptors shown here come from a woman under 30 with Graves' ophthalmopathy. Both conserved end residues are part of each CDR3. D genes are given only for firm matches. Rows may omit the clone size; those that give it use once, few, many or a size class.

>16|TRBV27|TRBJ2-5|NA|TRBD2
TGTGCCAGCACCATTGGACTAGCGGGACTACAAGAGACCCAGTACTTC
CASTIGLAGLQETQYF
>15|TRBV3-1|TRBJ1-2|many|TRBD1
TGTGCCAGCAGGGTACAGGGGGCGCATAACTATGGCTACACCTTC
CASRVQGAHNYGYTF
>19|TRBV28|TRBJ2-7|NA|TRBD1
TGTGCCAGCAGTTTAGACGCCAGGGGGCAAAGCCTCCGCTACTACGAGCAGTACTTC
CASSLDARGQSLRYYEQYF
>17|TRBV28|TRBJ2-1|many|NA
TGTGCCAGCAGTTTATTGCTTACACGAAGCCCCTACAATGAGCAGTTCTTC
CASSLLLTRSPYNEQFF
>14|TRBV4-2|TRBJ2-5|NA|NA
TGTGCCAGCAGCCATGCGGAGGGGCAAGAGACCCAGTACTTC
CASSHAEGQETQYF
>15|TRBV18|TRBJ2-3|NA|NA
TGTGCCAGCTCACCAAAGTCAGATCTCACAGATACGCAGTATTTT
CASSPKSDLTDTQYF
>13|TRBV28|TRBJ2-1|many|NA
TGTGCCAGCAGTTTATATCAAGGGGATGAGCAGTTCTTC
CASSLYQGDEQFF
>15|TRBV19|TRBJ1-5|few|NA
TGTGCCAGTAGTATCACCATCCCTAGCAATCAGCCCCAGCATTTT
CASSITIPSNQPQHF
>12|TRBV12-3/TRBV12-4|TRBJ2-3|NA|NA
TGTGCCAGCGTGAGGACCACAGATACGCAGTATTTT
CASVRTTDTQYF
>15|TRBV4-3|TRBJ2-1|few|NA
TGCGCCAGCAGCCAGACTGAAAAATCCTACAATGAGCAGTTCTTC
CASSQTEKSYNEQFF
>15|TRBV24-1|TRBJ2-7|many|NA
TGTGCCAACCTGCGCCTCGGTTTGGGGACCTACGAGCAGTACTTC
CANLRLGLGTYEQYF
>16|TRBV7-3|TRBJ2-3|NA|NA
TGTGCCAGCAGCTCCGCTCTGGGGGCTAGCACAGATACGCAGTATTTT
CASSSALGASTDTQYF
>14|TRBV9|TRBJ1-2|NA|NA
TGTGCCAGCAGCGTAGAAGGGACGGCTTATGGCTACACCTTC
CASSVEGTAYGYTF
>13|TRBV7-9|TRBJ2-1|many|TRBD1
TGTGCCGGTAGACAGGGGGTGTACAATGAGCAGTTCTTC
CAGRQGVYNEQFF
>13|TRBV2|TRBJ2-7|many|TRBD1
TGTGCCAGCATCATCACAGGGGGCGCGAAGCAGTACTTC
CASIITGGAKQYF
>18|TRBV27|TRBJ2-7|NA|TRBD2
TGTGCCAGCAGTCCCGGGACTAGCGGAGAAAGCCCGGCCTACGAGCAGTACTTC
CASSPGTSGESPAYEQYF
>16|TRBV12-3/TRBV12-4|TRBJ2-5|many|TRBD2
TGTGCCAGCAGTCGAGGGACTAGCGGGAATTCGGAGACCCAGTACTTC
CASSRGTSGNSETQYF
>16|TRBV10-3|TRBJ2-1|many|NA
TGTGCCATCAGTGAGTCAGTACAGGGAGTTATGAATGAGCAGTTCTTC
CAISESVQGVMNEQFF
>19|TRBV10-3|TRBJ2-5|many|TRBD1
TGTGCCATCAGTGAGAGGGACAGCCGGGACAGGGGAGCGGGAGAGACCCAGTACTTC
CAISERDSRDRGAGETQYF
>18|TRBV2|TRBJ2-1|NA|TRBD2
TGTGCCAGCAGTGAATGGGGGGTGGCGGGAGGGCCGATAAATGAGCAGTTCTTC
CASSEWGVAGGPINEQFF
>15|TRBV29-1|TRBJ1-1|NA|TRBD1
TGCAGCGTTGAGTGGGACAGGGGGCTACAGACTGAAGCTTTCTTT
CSVEWDRGLQTEAFF
>14|TRBV12-3/TRBV12-4|TRBJ1-1|many|NA
TGTGCCAGCAGTTTGAACGGTATGAACACTGAAGCTTTCTTT
CASSLNGMNTEAFF
>19|TRBV27|TRBJ2-3|many|TRBD2
TGTGCCAGCAGTTTATATGACGGAGTCGGGAGGCCCCGCACAGATACGCAGTATTTT
CASSLYDGVGRPRTDTQYF
>14|TRBV20-1|TRBJ2-7|many|NA
TGCAGTGCTAGAGTTCCAGGGGGGTTCTACGAGCAGTACTTC
CSARVPGGFYEQYF
>12|TRBV24-1|TRBJ2-7|NA|NA
TGTGCCACCAGTGTTGGAGGCAACGAGCAGTACTTC
CATSVGGNEQYF
>13|TRBV20-1|TRBJ2-7|many|TRBD2
TGCAGTGCCATACTAGCGGCTTCCTACGAGCAGTACTTC
CSAILAASYEQYF
>12|TRBV7-9|TRBJ1-1|NA|NA
TGTGCCGGAGGACGGACGAACACTGAAGCTTTCTTT
CAGGRTNTEAFF
>13|TRBV27|TRBJ2-1|few|NA
TGTGCCAGCGCCTGGGGGCAGGGTGGTGAGCAGTTCTTC
CASAWGQGGEQFF
>9|TRBV29-1|TRBJ2-3|many|NA
TGCAGCCAGGCAGATACGCAGTATTTT
CSQADTQYF
>14|TRBV2|TRBJ1-3|many|NA
TGTGCCAGCAGGAGGGAGATCACTGGAAACACCATATATTTT
CASRREITGNTIYF
>19|TRBV28|TRBJ1-1|few|NA
TGTGCCAGCACCCGCACTACCGACAGGTTGATGACCCTGAACACTGAAGCTTTCTTT
CASTRTTDRLMTLNTEAFF
>15|TRBV3-1|TRBJ2-2|many|NA
TGTGCCAGCAGCCAAGGGGTCTTGGGAACCGGGGAGCTGTTTTTT
CASSQGVLGTGELFF
>14|TRBV7-9|TRBJ2-5|many|TRBD1
TGTGCCAGCAGCGGCCGACAGGGGAAGGAGACCCAGTACTTC
CASSGRQGKETQYF
>15|TRBV11-3|TRBJ2-1|many|TRBD2
TGTGCCAGCAGCACCCCGGGACTAGAGGGTATTGAGCAGTTCTTC
CASSTPGLEGIEQFF
>14|TRBV3-1|TRBJ1-1|many|NA
TGTGCCAGCAGCCCAGGGTGGCAGAACACTGAAGCTTTCTTT
CASSPGWQNTEAFF
>15|TRBV6-2/TRBV6-3|TRBJ2-2|many|TRBD1
TGTGCCAGCAGTTCCGGGGACAGAGACACCGGGGAGCTGTTTTTT
CASSSGDRDTGELFF